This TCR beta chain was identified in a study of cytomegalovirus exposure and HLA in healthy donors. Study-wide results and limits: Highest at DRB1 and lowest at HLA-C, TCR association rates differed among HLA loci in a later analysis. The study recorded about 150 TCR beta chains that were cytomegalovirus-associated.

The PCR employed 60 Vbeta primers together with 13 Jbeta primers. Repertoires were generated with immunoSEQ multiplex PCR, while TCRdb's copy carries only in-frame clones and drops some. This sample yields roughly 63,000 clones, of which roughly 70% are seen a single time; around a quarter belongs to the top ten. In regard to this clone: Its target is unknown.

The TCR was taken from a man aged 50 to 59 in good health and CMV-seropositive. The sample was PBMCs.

CDR3 in amino acids: CASGRYRDYGYTF. The CDR3 coding sequence is TGTGCCAGCGGTAGATACAGGGACTATGGCTACACCTTC. The chain couples TRBV6-5 to TRBJ1-2; D perhaps matches TRBD1 (6 bases). V gave up 8 bases and J gave up 3 bases, with 13 bases separating them. Looked up from germline, CDR1 is MNHEY and CDR2 is SVGAGI. This CDR3 is built from 13 residues.